The clone carrying this TCR beta chain was seen a single time. The sample originates from a study of blood T cell repertoires in COVID-19. Study summary: The United States, Italy and Spain supplied acute and convalescent COVID-19 samples. T cells, B-cell-depleted T cells, or PBMCs supplied cDNA or gDNA.

TCRdb's copy holds only in-frame clones and misses some; the assay was immunoSEQ multiplex PCR. The profile shows more than 150,000 clones, 80% to 85% of them singletons. The sequence was obtained from a man between 18 and 29 years old with active or convalescent COVID-19. Sequencing input: peripheral blood.

The CDR3 protein is CASRGQRMVYTF. The CDR3 DNA sequence: TGTGCCAGCAGGGGACAGCGAATGGTTTACACCTTC. The rearrangement uses TRBV6-5 and TRBJ1-2; TRBD1 matches at 7 bases. Looked up from germline, CDR1 is MNHEY and CDR2 is SVGAGI. The CDR3 runs to 12 residues. V was clipped by 6 bases and J by 11 bases; unmatched bases: 9.